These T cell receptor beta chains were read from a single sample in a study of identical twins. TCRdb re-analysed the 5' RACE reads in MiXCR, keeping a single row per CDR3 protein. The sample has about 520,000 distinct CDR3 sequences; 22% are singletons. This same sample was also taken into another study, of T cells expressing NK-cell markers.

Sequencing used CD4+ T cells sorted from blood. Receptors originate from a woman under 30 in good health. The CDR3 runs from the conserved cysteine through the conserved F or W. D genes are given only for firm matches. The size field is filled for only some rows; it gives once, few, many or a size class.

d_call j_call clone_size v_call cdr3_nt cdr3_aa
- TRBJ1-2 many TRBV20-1 TGCAGTGCTCCCGACAGCACATTCTATGGCTACACCTTC CSAPDSTFYGYTF
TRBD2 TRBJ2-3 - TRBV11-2 TGTGCCAGCAGCTTACTCTCTGCAGGAGCGGGGGGGACAGATACGCAGTATTTT CASSLLSAGAGGTDTQYF
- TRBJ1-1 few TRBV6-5 TGTGCCAGCGTGAAAAGGGGCACTGAAGCTTTCTTT CASVKRGTEAFF
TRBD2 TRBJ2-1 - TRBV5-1 TGCGCCAGCAGCCGTAGCGGGGGGGCTTCCTACAATGAGCAGTTCTTC CASSRSGGASYNEQFF
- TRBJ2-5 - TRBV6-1 TGTGCCAGCAGATCAGGGGCGGGAAAGACCCAGTACTTC CASRSGAGKTQYF
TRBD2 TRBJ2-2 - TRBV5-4 TGTGCCAGCAGCCCGGGCGGGAGAGGAACCGGGGAGCTGTTTTTT CASSPGGRGTGELFF
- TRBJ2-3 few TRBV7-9 TGTGCCAGCAGCTTCGGTGCTAGCACAGATACGCAGTATTTT CASSFGASTDTQYF
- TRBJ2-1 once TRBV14 TGTGCCAGCGGGATCGGTTGGAATGAGCAGTTCTTC CASGIGWNEQFF
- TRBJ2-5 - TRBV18 TGTGCCAGCTCCCCTCCCGCCGGGGCTGTGCAGACCCAGTACTTC CASSPPAGAVQTQYF
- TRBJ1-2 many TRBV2 TGTGCCAGCAGCACAGGCCCTAGGTATGGCTACACCTTC CASSTGPRYGYTF
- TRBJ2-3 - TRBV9 TGTGCCAGCAGCGTATGGACGGGTTACCCAGATACGCAGTATTTT CASSVWTGYPDTQYF
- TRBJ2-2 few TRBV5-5 TGTGCCAGCAGCTCCCGGAGTGGGTTCACCGGGGAGCTGTTTTTT CASSSRSGFTGELFF
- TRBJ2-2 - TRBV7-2 TGTGCCAGCAGCCCAGCGGCGGGGACCACCGCCGGGGAGCTGTTTTTT CASSPAAGTTAGELFF
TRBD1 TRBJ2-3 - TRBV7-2 TGTGCCAGCAGCTTGCGGGACAGGGTTGGAGATACGCAGTATTTT CASSLRDRVGDTQYF
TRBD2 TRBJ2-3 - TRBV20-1 TGCAGTGCTAGTCTGCCCGGACTAGCGGGTGATACGCAGTATTTT CSASLPGLAGDTQYF
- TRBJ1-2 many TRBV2 TGTGCCAGCACCCGGGACGTTAACTATGGCTACACCTTC CASTRDVNYGYTF